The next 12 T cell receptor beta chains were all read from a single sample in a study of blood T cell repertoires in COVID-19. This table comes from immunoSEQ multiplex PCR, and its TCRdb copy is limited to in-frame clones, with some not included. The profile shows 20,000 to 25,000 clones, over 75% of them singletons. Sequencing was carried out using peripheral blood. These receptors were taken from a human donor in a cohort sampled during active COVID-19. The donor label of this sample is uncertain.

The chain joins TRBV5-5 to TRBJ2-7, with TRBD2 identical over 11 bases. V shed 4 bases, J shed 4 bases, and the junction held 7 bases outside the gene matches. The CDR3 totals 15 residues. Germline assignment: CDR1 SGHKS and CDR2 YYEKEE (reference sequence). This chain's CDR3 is CASSRLAGNLYEQYF. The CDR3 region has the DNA TGTGCCAGCAGCCGACTAGCGGGAAATCTTTACGAGCAGTACTTC. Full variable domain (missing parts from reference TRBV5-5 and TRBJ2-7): DAGVTQSPTHLIKTRGQQVTLRCSPISGHKSVSWYQQVLGQGPQFIFQYYEKEERGRGNFPDRFSARQFPNYSSELNVNALLLGDSALYLCASSRLAGNLYEQYFGPGTRLTVT.

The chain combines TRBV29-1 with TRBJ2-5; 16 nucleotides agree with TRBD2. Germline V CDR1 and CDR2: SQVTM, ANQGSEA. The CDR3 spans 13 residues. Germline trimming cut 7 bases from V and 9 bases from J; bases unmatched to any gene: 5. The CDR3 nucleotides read TGCAGCGAAGCGGGACTAGCGGGAGGGGCCCAGTACTTC. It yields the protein CSEAGLAGGAQYF.

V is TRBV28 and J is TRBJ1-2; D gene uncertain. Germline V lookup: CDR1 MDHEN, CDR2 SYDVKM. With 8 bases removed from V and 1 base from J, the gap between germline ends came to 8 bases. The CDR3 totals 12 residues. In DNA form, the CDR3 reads TGTGCCAGCGGAGACTTTAACTATGGCTACACCTTC. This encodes CASGDFNYGYTF.

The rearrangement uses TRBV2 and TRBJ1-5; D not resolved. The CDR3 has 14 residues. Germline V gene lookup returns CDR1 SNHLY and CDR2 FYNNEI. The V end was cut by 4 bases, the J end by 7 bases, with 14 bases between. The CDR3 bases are TGTGCCAGCAGTGGGTTAAGCGGGAGGCAGCCCCAGCATTTT. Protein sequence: CASSGLSGRQPQHF. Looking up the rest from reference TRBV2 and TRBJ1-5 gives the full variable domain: EPEVTQTPSHQVTQMGQEVILRCVPISNHLYFYWYRQILGQKVEFLVSFYNNEISEKSEIFDDQFSVERPDGSNFTLKIRSTKLEDSAMYFCASSGLSGRQPQHFGDGTRLSIL.

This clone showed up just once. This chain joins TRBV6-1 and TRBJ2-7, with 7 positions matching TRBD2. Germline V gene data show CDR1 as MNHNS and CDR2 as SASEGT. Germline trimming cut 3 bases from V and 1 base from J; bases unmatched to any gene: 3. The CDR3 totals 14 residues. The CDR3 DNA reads TGTGCCAGCAGTGAGCCTAGCGGTTCCTACGAGCAGTACTTC. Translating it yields CASSEPSGSYEQYF.

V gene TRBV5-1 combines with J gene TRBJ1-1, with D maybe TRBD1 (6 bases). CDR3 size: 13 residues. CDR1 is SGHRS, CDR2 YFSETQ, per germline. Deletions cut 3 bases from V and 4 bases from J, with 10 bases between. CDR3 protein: CASSWGGATEAFF. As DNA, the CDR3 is TGCGCCAGCAGCTGGGGGGGCGCCACTGAAGCTTTCTTT.

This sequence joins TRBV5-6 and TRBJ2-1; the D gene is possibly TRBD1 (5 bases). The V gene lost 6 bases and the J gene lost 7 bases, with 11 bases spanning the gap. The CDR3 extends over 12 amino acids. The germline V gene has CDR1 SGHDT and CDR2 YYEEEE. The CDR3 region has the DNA TGTGCCAGCATCTCAAGGGGTAATGAGCAGTTCTTC. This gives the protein CASISRGNEQFF.

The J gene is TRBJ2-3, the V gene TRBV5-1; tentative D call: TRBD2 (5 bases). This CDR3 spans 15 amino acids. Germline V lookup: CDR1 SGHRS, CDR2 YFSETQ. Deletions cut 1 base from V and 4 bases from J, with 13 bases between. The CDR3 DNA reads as TGCGCCAGCAGCTTGCGGGATCATTCGGCAGATACGCAGTATTTT. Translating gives CASSLRDHSADTQYF.

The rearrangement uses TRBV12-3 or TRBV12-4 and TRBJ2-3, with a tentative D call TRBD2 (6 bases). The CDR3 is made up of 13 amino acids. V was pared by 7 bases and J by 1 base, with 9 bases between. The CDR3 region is CASTPGGTDTQYF. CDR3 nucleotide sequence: TGTGCCAGCACCCCGGGGGGCACAGATACGCAGTATTTT.

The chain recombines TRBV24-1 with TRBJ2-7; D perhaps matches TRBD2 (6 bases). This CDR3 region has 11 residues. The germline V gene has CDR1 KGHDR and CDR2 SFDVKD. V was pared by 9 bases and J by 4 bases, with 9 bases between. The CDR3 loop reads CATSAGYEQYF. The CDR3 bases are TGTGCCACCTCCGCGGGATACGAGCAGTACTTC.

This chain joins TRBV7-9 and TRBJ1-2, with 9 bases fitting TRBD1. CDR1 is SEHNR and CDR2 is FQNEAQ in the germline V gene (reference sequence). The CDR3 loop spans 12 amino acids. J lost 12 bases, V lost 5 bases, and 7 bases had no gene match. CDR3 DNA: TGTGCCAGCAGCCCGGGACAGGGAAACGACACCTTC. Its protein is CASSPGQGNDTF.

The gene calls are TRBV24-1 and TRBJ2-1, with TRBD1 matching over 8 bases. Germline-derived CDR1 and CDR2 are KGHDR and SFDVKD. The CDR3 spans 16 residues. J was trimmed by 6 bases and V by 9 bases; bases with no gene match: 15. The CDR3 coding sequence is TGTGCCACCGGCGGTTGGACAGGGACCGGGAGCAATGAGCAGTTCTTC. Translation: CATGGWTGTGSNEQFF.